This TCR beta chain was identified during a study of blood T cell repertoires in COVID-19. Turning to the study itself: Nucleic acid was either cDNA or gDNA, and it came from T cells, B-cell-depleted T cells, or PBMCs.

CDR1 is MNHEY, CDR2 SVGAGI, per germline. Trimming shortened V by 10 bases and J by 4 bases, and 20 bases separated the two germline ends. The CDR3 runs 14 residues. The authors' processing: Amplified reference gene primers provided the basis for estimating nucleated cell counts. Profiled with immunoSEQ multiplex PCR; TCRdb holds only in-frame clones, not every one. V and J calls and clone size are those listed in that table; D and trimming were worked out from the DNA. In the table there are about 130,000 clones, 90% of which are singletons. The TCR was taken from a man aged 45 to 65 with active COVID-19. This chain connects TRBV6-5 to TRBJ2-7; possible D gene TRBD1, 6 bases. Sequenced input: peripheral blood. The CDR3 spells CATGPPGHWYEQYF. For the CDR3, the DNA is TGTGCCACGGGCCCTCCGGGACACTGGTACGAGCAGTACTTC.